This T cell receptor (beta chain) came from a study of T cells after yellow fever vaccination. Trimming pared 7 bases from V and 1 base from J, leaving 15 bases between. Germline assignment: CDR1 SGHRS and CDR2 YFSETQ. This CDR3 is built from 15 residues. As to this clonotype: What it recognizes is unknown.

The study's findings and limits: The CD4 compartment and the CD8 compartment contained a small share of clonotypes in common. Subsequent booster samples again held most clones from primary vaccination (96% CD4, about 90% CD8).

TCRdb re-derived calls from the 5' RACE reads in MiXCR, one entry per CDR3 protein. The data hold 500,000 to 700,000 distinct CDR3 sequences, with over 15% observed a single time. Sequences were derived from PBMCs, sampled 15 days after the yellow fever booster vaccination. This sequence joins TRBV5-1 and TRBJ2-1; D might be TRBD2 (5 bases). The receptor was derived from a man in his thirties or forties who received the YFV17D yellow fever vaccine. The CDR3 loop is CASASGGPSYNEQFF. The CDR3 region has the DNA TGCGCCAGCGCCTCGGGCGGGCCTTCCTACAATGAGCAGTTCTTC. Complete variable domain (other parts from reference TRBV5-1 and TRBJ2-1): KAGVTQTPRYLIKTRGQQVTLSCSPISGHRSVSWYQQTPGQGLQFLFEYFSETQRNKGNFPGRFSGRQFSNSRSEMNVSTLELGDSALYLCASASGGPSYNEQFFGPGTRLTVL.